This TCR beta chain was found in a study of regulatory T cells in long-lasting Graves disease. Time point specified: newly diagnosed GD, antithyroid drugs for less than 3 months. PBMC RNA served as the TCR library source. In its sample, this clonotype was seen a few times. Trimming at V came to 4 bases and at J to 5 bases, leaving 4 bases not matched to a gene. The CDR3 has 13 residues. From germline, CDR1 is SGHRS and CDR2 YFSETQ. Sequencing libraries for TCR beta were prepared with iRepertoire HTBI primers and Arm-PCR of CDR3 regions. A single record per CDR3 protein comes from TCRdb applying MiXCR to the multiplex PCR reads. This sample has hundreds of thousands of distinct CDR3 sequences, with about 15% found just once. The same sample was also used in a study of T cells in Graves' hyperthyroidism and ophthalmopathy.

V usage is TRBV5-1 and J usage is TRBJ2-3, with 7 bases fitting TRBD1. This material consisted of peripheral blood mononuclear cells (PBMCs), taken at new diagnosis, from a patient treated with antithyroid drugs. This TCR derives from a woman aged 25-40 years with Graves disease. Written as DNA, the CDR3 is TGCGCCAGCAGCCAGGGGGATGGAGATACGCAGTATTTT. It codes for CASSQGDGDTQYF.